This TCR beta chain was profiled in a study of cytomegalovirus exposure and HLA in healthy donors. The PCR made use of 60 Vbeta and 13 Jbeta primers. Clones were sequenced by immunoSEQ multiplex PCR, and TCRdb holds only the in-frame ones, with some missing. The data hold fewer than 80,000 clones, with 70% to 80% observed a single time. CDR1 and CDR2 (germline): SGDLS, YYNGEE. This CDR3 contains 13 residues. With 7 bases clipped from V and 3 bases from J, the junction kept 5 bases outside the gene matches. As concerns this clone: Its specificity is not known.

General study findings and limits: The authors judged a highly shared variant cluster likely a sequencing artifact. Most TCR sequences were seen very rarely across donors, but some public TCRs occurred in many.

This sequence was found in a man between 25 and 39 years old in good health and CMV-seronegative. The J gene is TRBJ2-3, the V gene TRBV9; 7 nucleotides agree with TRBD2. Sequenced sample: PBMCs. The CDR3 is CASGGGSTDTQYF. The CDR3 region has the DNA TGTGCCAGCGGGGGGGGGTCGACAGATACGCAGTATTTT.